Below are 30 T cell receptor beta chains sequenced from a single sample in a study of blood T cells in healthy people across ages. Using a J-beta primer mix together with a sample-barcoded 5' primer, a second PCR was run for roughly 6 to 12 cycles. MiXCR was run by TCRdb on the 5' RACE reads, yielding one entry per CDR3 protein. Of some 1,500,000 distinct CDR3 sequences listed, around 40% are singletons. The specimen sequenced was blood. These receptors were taken from a woman between 18 and 29 years old in good health.

This clonotype turned up a few times. The V and J genes are TRBV20-1 and TRBJ2-1, with 8 positions matching TRBD2. From germline, CDR1 is DFQATT and CDR2 SNEGSKA (reference sequence). Trimming at V came to 5 bases and at J to 4 bases, leaving 7 bases not matched to a gene. This CDR3 is 14 amino acids long. The CDR3 nucleotides are TGCAGTGCTGCCGGGACTAGAATTTACAATGAGCAGTTCTTC. Its protein product is CSAAGTRIYNEQFF.

This clonotype has a handful of counts. This chain uses TRBV20-1 with TRBJ2-1; 10 bases fit TRBD2. Trimming at V came to 4 bases and at J to 6 bases, leaving 6 bases not matched to a gene. Germline-derived CDR1 and CDR2 are DFQATT and SNEGSKA (reference sequence). The CDR3 length is 14 residues. CDR3 loop: CSAKSGRVFNEQFF. CDR3 DNA sequence: TGCAGTGCTAAAAGCGGGAGGGTTTTCAATGAGCAGTTCTTC.

This clonotype was recorded many times. The rearrangement links TRBV29-1 to TRBJ2-5; D is ambiguous. This CDR3 comprises 12 residues. Germline V gene lookup returns CDR1 SQVTM and CDR2 ANQGSEA. The germline V and J ends were trimmed by 4 bases and 2 bases, with 8 bases remaining between them. The CDR3 coding sequence is TGCAGCGTTGCCCTCCAGCAAGAGACCCAGTACTTC. Translated: CSVALQQETQYF.

The rearrangement links TRBV7-2 to TRBJ1-5, with D tentatively TRBD1 (6 bases). CDR1 SGHTA and CDR2 FQGNSA come from the germline V gene. This CDR3 region has 14 residues. The ends were cut back, 5 bases at V and 4 bases at J, with 12 bases in the middle. Here the CDR3 reads CASSPDSVNQPQHF. The CDR3 DNA sequence: TGTGCCAGCAGCCCGGACAGCGTGAATCAGCCCCAGCATTTT.

This clonotype has more than one count but fewer than ten. This rearrangement joins TRBV6-5 to TRBJ1-2; TRBD1 agrees at 7 bases. The CDR3 is made up of 15 amino acids. V dropped 5 bases and J dropped 4; count of bases not matched to a gene: 10. The germline gives CDR1 MNHEY, CDR2 SVGAGI. CDR3 in amino acids: CASSRRDSPGYGYTF. CDR3 DNA sequence: TGTGCCAGCAGTCGTCGGGACAGCCCCGGCTATGGCTACACCTTC.

The chain combines TRBV7-2 with TRBJ2-3; D is undetermined. The CDR3 totals 14 residues. Looked up from germline, CDR1 is SGHTA and CDR2 is FQGNSA. V was cut by 4 bases and J by 4 bases, with 12 bases left in between. In DNA form, the CDR3 reads TGTGCCAGCAGCTCCCAATTCGGCCCAGATACGCAGTATTTT. Residues: CASSSQFGPDTQYF.

Only a few counts were recorded for this clonotype. This rearrangement joins TRBV5-1 to TRBJ1-1; possible D gene TRBD1, 5 bases. Germline-derived CDR1 and CDR2 are SGHRS and YFSETQ. Trimming removed 3 bases at V and 6 bases at J, with 9 bases between. The CDR3 sequence is 12 residues long. CDR3 loop: CASSSGTSEAFF. The CDR3 DNA follows: TGCGCCAGCAGCTCAGGGACCTCTGAAGCTTTCTTT.

The sample holds a few counts of this clonotype. The V and J genes are TRBV9 and TRBJ2-7; D possibly matches TRBD1 or TRBD2 (5 bases each). CDR1 and CDR2 (germline): SGDLS, YYNGEE. The CDR3 is 15 residues long. The ends were cut back, 4 bases at V and 5 bases at J, with 19 bases in the middle. As DNA, the CDR3 is TGTGCCAGCAGCCCCCGACCGGGAACAGGTGACGAGCAGTACTTC. It is translated as CASSPRPGTGDEQYF.

This chain connects TRBV12-3 or TRBV12-4 to TRBJ1-5; D unclear. V lost 3 bases, J lost 5 bases, and 11 bases lay in between. The CDR3 is 14 residues long. CDR3 sequence: CASSFLDGDQPQHF. The CDR3, as DNA: TGTGCCAGCAGTTTTTTGGACGGGGATCAGCCCCAGCATTTT.

The genes are TRBV4-2 and TRBJ1-2, with unresolved D. Germline loops: CDR1 LGHNA, CDR2 YNFKEQ. Trimming left V 3 bases short and J 5 bases short, with 13 bases between. There are 14 residues in the CDR3. CDR3 coding DNA: TGTGCCAGCAGCCAGGGGTCGGGCCCATATGGCTACACCTTC. Translation gives CASSQGSGPYGYTF.

This rearrangement joins TRBV10-3 to TRBJ1-4, with D hard to call. Trimming pared 7 bases from V and 0 bases from J, leaving 9 bases between. The CDR3 loop spans 14 amino acids. CDR1 and CDR2 from the germline V gene are ENHRY and SYGVKD. The DNA of the CDR3 is TGTGCCATCAAGCTAGACGCAACTAATGAAAAACTGTTTTTT. Amino acids: CAIKLDATNEKLFF.

Ten or more counts support this clonotype. The chain joins TRBV20-1 to TRBJ1-2; TRBD1 might be the D (5 bases). From germline, CDR1 is DFQATT and CDR2 SNEGSKA (reference sequence). Trimming pared 6 bases from V and 4 bases from J, leaving 12 bases between. The CDR3 has 12 residues. CDR3 in DNA: TGCAGTGCCTCGGGACGGAGCTATGGCTACACCTTC. Its protein product is CSASGRSYGYTF.

This clonotype was seen ten or more times. V gene TRBV29-1 combines with J gene TRBJ1-2, with D possibly TRBD1 on 5 matching bases. From germline, CDR1 is SQVTM and CDR2 ANQGSEA. This CDR3 comprises 12 residues. V was cut by 6 bases and J by 5 bases, with 13 bases left in between. The CDR3 here is CSVPGPIYGYTF. CDR3 nucleotides: TGCAGCGTACCGGGACCTATATATGGCTACACCTTC.

This rearrangement joins TRBV28 to TRBJ2-3, with D maybe TRBD2 (5 bases). From germline, CDR1 is MDHEN and CDR2 SYDVKM. The CDR3 length is 14 residues. With 8 bases removed from V and 2 bases from J, the gap between germline ends came to 14 bases. The CDR3 region has the DNA TGTGCCAGCGGCCTAGCCGCTTACACAGATACGCAGTATTTT. Its translation: CASGLAAYTDTQYF.

A few counts support this clonotype. The junction differs from germline at one of its ends, possibly a read error. The chain uses TRBV12-3 or TRBV12-4 and TRBJ2-3; 9 nucleotides align to TRBD2. The CDR3 has 15 residues. The CDR3 spells CASRLAGASRGTQYF. As DNA, the CDR3 is TGTGCCAGCAGATTAGCGGGGGCCTCACGAGGAACGCAGTATTTT.

Worth noting for this clonotype: A read error is likely, as this CDR3 ends without the conserved phenylalanine or tryptophan. V gene TRBV19 combines with J gene TRBJ2-1; TRBD2 agrees at 13 bases. The length of the CDR3 is 15 residues. After removal of 5 bases from V and 5 bases from J, the junction contained 3 bases not matched to a gene. The germline V gene has CDR1 LNHDA and CDR2 SQIVND (reference sequence). CDR3 nucleotides: TGTGCCAGTAGTGCTACTAGCGGGAGGGACAATGAGCAGTTCCTC. It encodes CASSATSGRDNEQFL.

This clonotype was seen a handful of times. At one end, the junction sequence differs from germline, possibly due to a read error. The CDR3 nucleotides are TGCAGCGTTGAGGCCTCGAGCTATCGCTACACCTTC. This sequence encodes CSVEASSYRYTF. The chain is built from TRBV29-1 and TRBJ1-2; D gene unclear. CDR3 length: 12 residues. Germline V gene sequence: CDR1 SQVTM, CDR2 ANQGSEA.

This clonotype was counted a few times. The chain combines TRBV6-5 with TRBJ2-2; a possible D gene is TRBD2 (6 bases). CDR1 is MNHEY and CDR2 is SVGAGI in the germline V gene. CDR3 length: 15 amino acids. The germline V and J ends were trimmed by 0 bases and 5 bases, with 10 bases remaining between them. CDR3 DNA: TGTGCCAGCAGTTACTCCGGGGGTAGGACCGGGGAGCTGTTTTTT. It yields the protein CASSYSGGRTGELFF.

The table lists this clonotype with a few counts. V gene TRBV20-1 combines with J gene TRBJ2-4, with no clear D. The J call may be in error: the DNA end matches TRBJ2-5 better. CDR3 length: 12 amino acids. The germline V gene encodes CDR1 DFQATT and CDR2 SNEGSKA (reference sequence). CDR3 residues: CSASEGKETQYF. CDR3 coding DNA: TGCAGTGCTAGTGAAGGGAAAGAGACCCAGTACTTC.

This clonotype was counted a single time. The chain has TRBV11-2 and TRBJ2-1, with 8 positions matching TRBD1. The length of the CDR3 is 18 residues. Germline V gives CDR1 SGHAT, CDR2 FQNNGV. Trimming at V came to 0 bases and at J to 2 bases, leaving 9 bases not matched to a gene. The CDR3 bases are TGTGCCAGCAGCTTAGATAGGAGACAGGGGCGCCCCTACAATGAGCAGTTCTTC. Translated, it gives CASSLDRRQGRPYNEQFF.

Only a few counts were recorded for this clonotype. In DNA, the CDR3 is TGTGCCAGCAGTTTATCGGGGACTAGCGGTTTCTACGAGCAGTACTTC. Translation gives CASSLSGTSGFYEQYF. The J gene is TRBJ2-7, the V gene TRBV27; 11 nucleotides agree with TRBD2. Per germline, CDR1 MNHEY and CDR2 SMNVEV (reference sequence). This CDR3 has 16 residues. The V and J ends lost 0 bases and 3 bases, in that order; junction bases with no gene match: 4.

The chain is built from TRBV7-9 and TRBJ2-3; D is ambiguous. Germline V gives CDR1 SEHNR, CDR2 FQNEAQ (reference sequence). The V end lost 7 bases, the J end lost 2 bases, and 7 bases lay between the germline ends. This CDR3 is built from 12 residues. DNA of the CDR3: TGTGCCAGCACCCTCGTCACAGATACGCAGTATTTT. It is translated as CASTLVTDTQYF.

This clonotype was observed a few times. The chain couples TRBV7-9 to TRBJ1-4; D might be TRBD1 (5 bases). CDR3 size: 15 residues. Per the germline V gene, CDR1 is SEHNR and CDR2 is FQNEAQ (reference sequence). V shed 0 bases and J shed 8 bases, with 13 bases lying between them. The CDR3 is CASSLAQGIGEKLFF. DNA for the CDR3: TGTGCCAGCAGCTTAGCGCAGGGAATTGGCGAAAAACTGTTTTTT.

The chain combines TRBV20-1 with TRBJ2-1; 8 bases are a match to TRBD2. CDR3 size: 15 residues. V gave up 3 bases and J gave up 1 base; unmatched junction bases: 5. CDR1 and CDR2 from the germline V gene are DFQATT and SNEGSKA (reference sequence). CDR3 nucleotides: TGCAGTGCTAGGCGGACTAGCCGATCCTACAATGAGCAGTTCTTC. Translated: CSARRTSRSYNEQFF.

This clonotype came up a few times. The V gene is TRBV6-2 or TRBV6-3, the J gene TRBJ2-3; D unclear. This CDR3 is built from 16 residues. Trimming left V 7 bases short and J 0 bases short, with 17 bases between. Germline V gives CDR1 MNHEY, CDR2 SVGEGT. CDR3 DNA sequence: TGTGCCAGCACCCCCATCAGACTTTCTAGCACAGATACGCAGTATTTT. Translation: CASTPIRLSSTDTQYF.

CDR3 DNA sequence: TGTGCCTGGAGTGGGGGGCAGGGGGCGGCAGATACGCAGTATTTT. Protein sequence: CAWSGGQGAADTQYF. V usage is TRBV30 and J usage is TRBJ2-3; 8 positions agree with TRBD1. Germline CDR1 and CDR2: GTSNPN and SVGIG (reference sequence). This CDR3 spans 15 amino acids. Trimming removed 1 base from V and 4 bases from J; junction bases left unmatched: 7.

The chain employs TRBV2 and TRBJ2-1, with 13 bases matching TRBD2. V was pared by 4 bases and J by 6 bases, with 6 bases of the junction left unmatched. CDR1 and CDR2 from the germline V gene are SNHLY and FYNNEI. There are 16 residues in the CDR3. CDR3 sequence: CASSGRLAGGINEQFF. CDR3 sequence (DNA): TGTGCCAGCAGTGGTCGACTAGCGGGGGGTATCAATGAGCAGTTCTTC.

This clonotype was seen repeatedly, ten times or more. This chain joins TRBV28 and TRBJ2-1, with D possibly matching TRBD1 (6 bases). Trimming shortened V by 5 bases and J by 3 bases, and 11 bases separated the two germline ends. Germline V lookup: CDR1 MDHEN, CDR2 SYDVKM. This CDR3 spans 14 amino acids. CDR3 region: CASSPGDFYNEQFF. CDR3 DNA: TGTGCCAGCAGTCCAGGGGATTTCTACAATGAGCAGTTCTTC.

In this sample, this clonotype turned up a few times. The chain carries TRBV7-2 and TRBJ2-7; 7 nucleotides line up with TRBD2. The germline CDR1 and CDR2 sequences are SGHTA and FQGNSA. The CDR3 extends over 15 amino acids. The J segment lost 1 base and the V segment lost 2 bases, leaving 5 bases of the junction unmatched. CDR3 loop: CASSLFSGRSYEQYF. Here the CDR3 DNA reads TGTGCCAGCAGCTTATTTAGCGGGCGATCCTACGAGCAGTACTTC.

The chain carries TRBV7-3 and TRBJ1-1; 8 nucleotides match TRBD1. Germline CDR1 and CDR2: SGHTA and FQGTGA. The CDR3 consists of 15 residues. Germline trimming cut 5 bases from V and 3 bases from J; bases unmatched to any gene: 8. DNA of the CDR3: TGTGCCAGCAGCCAGTCACAGGGGGTGGACACTGAAGCTTTCTTT. Its protein is CASSQSQGVDTEAFF.